Shown below are 30 T cell receptor beta chains from a single sample sequenced in a study of blood T cells in healthy people across ages. Next came a second PCR, run for roughly 6 to 11 cycles, which used a sample-barcoded 5' primer along with a J-beta primer mix. Via MiXCR, TCRdb re-called the 5' RACE reads, giving one row per CDR3 protein. The profile covers 1,500,000 or so distinct CDR3 sequences, with approximately 43% appearing a single time and around 4% taken by the ten largest. Sequencing input: blood. All receptors come from a woman under 30 in good health.

The gene calls are TRBV7-9 and TRBJ1-2, with a tentative D call TRBD1 (6 bases). This CDR3 region has 16 residues. Germline CDR1 SEHNR, CDR2 FQNEAQ (reference sequence). V lost 1 base to trimming and J lost 6 bases, with 18 bases between them. CDR3 sequence reads: CASSLDNREVSDGYTF. The CDR3 DNA reads TGTGCCAGCAGCTTAGATAACAGGGAGGTCTCGGATGGCTACACCTTC. The whole variable domain, filled in from reference TRBV7-9 and TRBJ1-2, reads DTGVSQNPRHKITKRGQNVTFRCDPISEHNRLYWYRQTLGQGPEFLTYFQNEAQLEKSRLLSDRFSAERPKGSFSTLEIQRTEQGDSAMYLCASSLDNREVSDGYTFGSGTRLTVV.

This clonotype was observed a few times. The CDR3 nucleotides read TGTGCCAGCAGCTTAGTAGCGGGACTACACGAGCAGTACTTC. Its protein is CASSLVAGLHEQYF. The chain employs TRBV7-2 and TRBJ2-5, with 8 bases lining up with TRBD2. The J call may be in error: the DNA end matches TRBJ2-7 better. The CDR3 runs 14 residues. CDR1 is SGHTA and CDR2 is FQGNSA in the germline V gene.

As to this clonotype: An end of the junction differs from the germline gene, which may be a read error. The rearrangement joins TRBV7-6 to TRBJ2-7, with 7 bases aligning to TRBD2. Near its end, the DNA agrees better with TRBJ2-5, so the J call may be wrong. The germline gives CDR1 SGHVS, CDR2 FNYEAQ. CDR3 length: 14 amino acids. Here the CDR3 DNA reads TGTGCCGGCAGCGGAAGCGGGAAACGGGAGACCCAGTACTTC. Its translation: CAGSGSGKRETQYF.

Of note for this clonotype: The junction and the germline gene differ at one end; a read error may be behind it. V usage is TRBV12-3 or TRBV12-4 and J usage is TRBJ2-3; the D gene is possibly TRBD1 (5 bases). The CDR3 length is 14 residues. CDR3 in amino acids: CAGSPQEPTDTQYF. The DNA for the CDR3 is TGTGCCGGCAGCCCACAGGAGCCCACAGATACGCAGTATTTT.

The V gene is TRBV18, the J gene TRBJ2-7; the match to TRBD1 covers 8 bases. The CDR3 spans 14 residues. With V trimmed by 3 bases and J by 5 bases, 6 bases remained unmatched. Germline CDR1 reads KGHSH; CDR2 reads LQKENI. The CDR3 here is CASSPGTGDNEQYF. As DNA, the CDR3 is TGTGCCAGCTCACCTGGGACAGGAGATAACGAGCAGTACTTC. The variable domain in full, with the rest retrieved from reference TRBV18 and TRBJ2-7, is NAGVMQNPRHLVRRRGQEARLRCSPMKGHSHVYWYRQLPEEGLKFMVYLQKENIIDESGMPKERFSAEFPKEGPSILRIQQVVRGDSAAYFCASSPGTGDNEQYFGPGTRLTVT.

The V call is TRBV7-9, the J call TRBJ1-1; D gene unclear. The V gene lost 5 bases and the J gene lost 0 bases, with 16 bases spanning the gap. The CDR3 sequence is 16 residues long. Germline assignment: CDR1 SEHNR and CDR2 FQNEAQ (reference sequence). CDR3 region: CASSAGNGAMNTEAFF. The CDR3 DNA follows: TGTGCCAGCAGCGCCGGGAACGGAGCCATGAACACTGAAGCTTTCTTT.

The chain is built from TRBV4-2 and TRBJ2-4; 7 nucleotides agree with TRBD1. Germline CDR1 reads LGHNA; CDR2 reads YNFKEQ. V lost 1 base to trimming and J lost 13 bases; unmatched junction nucleotides: 16. This CDR3 comprises 16 residues. CDR3 loop: CASSQAGQADPLGQYF. The CDR3 DNA sequence: TGTGCCAGCAGCCAAGCAGGACAGGCCGACCCGCTTGGGCAGTACTTC.

CDR3 nucleotide sequence: TGTGCCAGCAGCCCCTCCCACGCGGCTTGGGGAGATACGCAGTATTTT. Its protein is CASSPSHAAWGDTQYF. The chain couples TRBV11-1 to TRBJ2-3; D not resolved. The V gene lost 5 bases and the J gene lost 5 bases, with 20 bases spanning the gap. The germline V gene has CDR1 SGHAT and CDR2 FQDESV (reference sequence). The CDR3 loop spans 16 amino acids.

This chain joins TRBV7-9 and TRBJ2-7, with 10 bases lining up with TRBD2. The CDR3 runs to 15 residues. J was trimmed by 1 base and V by 6 bases; bases with no gene match: 6. Germline CDR1 is SEHNR and CDR2 is FQNEAQ (reference sequence). This chain's CDR3 is CASSFASGRSYEQYF. The CDR3 DNA reads TGTGCCAGCAGTTTTGCTAGCGGGAGATCCTACGAGCAGTACTTC.

The gene calls are TRBV29-1 and TRBJ1-6; TRBD1 might be the D (6 bases). From germline, CDR1 is SQVTM and CDR2 ANQGSEA. The CDR3 is made up of 14 amino acids. Trimming stripped 4 bases from V and 5 bases from J, with 12 bases between. The CDR3 DNA sequence: TGCAGCGTTGGGGGGCCACCGGATAATTCACCCCTCCACTTT. Encoded protein: CSVGGPPDNSPLHF.

The chain recombines TRBV6-5 with TRBJ1-6; D is undetermined. The CDR3 length is 16 residues. The germline V gene has CDR1 MNHEY and CDR2 SVGAGI. V was shortened by 6 bases and J by 13 bases, with 25 bases between the two germline ends. The CDR3 loop is CASSRSNGPPRAPLHF. The CDR3 DNA reads as TGTGCCAGCAGCCGATCGAACGGGCCTCCAAGGGCGCCCCTCCACTTT.

This clonotype was observed a handful of times. The rearrangement links TRBV6-2 or TRBV6-3 to TRBJ2-1; D is unresolved. The J call is doubtful: the DNA matches TRBJ2-7 better. Germline assignment: CDR1 MNHEY and CDR2 SVGEGT. This CDR3 is 13 amino acids long. CDR3 residues: CASSSGLYNEQYF. In DNA, the CDR3 is TGTGCCAGCAGCTCCGGGCTGTACAATGAGCAGTACTTC.

The rearrangement links TRBV6-2 or TRBV6-3 to TRBJ1-2; D not certain. Per the germline V gene, CDR1 is MNHEY and CDR2 is SVGEGT. V lost 9 bases and J lost 11, with 19 bases in between. The CDR3 is 12 amino acids. CDR3 protein: CASSLARLGYTF. The CDR3 coding sequence is TGTGCCAGTAGCCTGGCGCGACTGGGTTACACCTTC.

This clonotype has just a few counts. The rearrangement joins TRBV12-3 or TRBV12-4 to TRBJ2-4, with unresolved D. Deletions cut 3 bases from V and 5 bases from J, with 11 bases between. The CDR3 has 14 amino acids. The CDR3 loop reads CASSFLQFQNIQYF. The CDR3 bases are TGTGCCAGCAGTTTTTTACAGTTCCAAAACATTCAGTACTTC.

The V gene is TRBV20-1, the J gene TRBJ2-3; D is undetermined. The germline V gene has CDR1 DFQATT and CDR2 SNEGSKA (reference sequence). There are 12 residues in the CDR3. V was shortened by 3 bases and J by 3 bases, with 7 bases between the two germline ends. The CDR3 sequence: CSASLITDTQYF. The CDR3 nucleotides are TGCAGTGCTAGTCTGATAACAGATACGCAGTATTTT.

V is TRBV6-2 or TRBV6-3 and J is TRBJ1-5, with D uncertain. Germline values: CDR1 MNHEY, CDR2 SVGEGT. The CDR3 length is 14 residues. V lost 6 bases to trimming and J lost 0 bases, with 9 bases between them. The CDR3 bases are TGTGCCAGCAGGAACCGAAATAGCAATCAGCCCCAGCATTTT. Protein product: CASRNRNSNQPQHF.

This clonotype was picked up a small number of times. This chain joins TRBV20-1 and TRBJ2-3, with D perhaps given as TRBD1 or TRBD2 (5 bases each). CDR1 is DFQATT, CDR2 SNEGSKA, per germline (reference sequence). V was pared by 5 bases and J by 2 bases, with 20 bases between. The CDR3 runs 16 residues. The CDR3, as DNA: TGCAGTGCTCCCCGTTCGGGACCTACCTTCACAGATACGCAGTATTTT. Translated: CSAPRSGPTFTDTQYF.

Worth noting for this clonotype: Sequence at one end of the junction differs from germline and may be a read error. The chain links TRBV12-3 or TRBV12-4 to TRBJ2-1; TRBD1 might be the D (5 bases). The CDR3 loop spans 14 amino acids. The CDR3 DNA sequence: TGTGCCGGCAGCCCATTTGACAGCTACAATGAGCAGTTCTTC. It codes for CAGSPFDSYNEQFF.

There are a few counts of this clonotype. The chain carries TRBV7-2 and TRBJ2-1, with 10 bases fitting TRBD2. The V gene's germline CDR1 is SGHTA and CDR2 FQGNSA. The junction had 6 bases not matched to a gene; V was cut back by 3 bases and J by 4 bases. The CDR3 length is 16 residues. CDR3 loop: CASSFSGGIPYNEQFF. CDR3 in DNA: TGTGCCAGCAGCTTTAGCGGGGGGATACCTTACAATGAGCAGTTCTTC.

This chain links TRBV20-1 with TRBJ2-1, with a tentative D call TRBD2 (6 bases). The CDR3 length is 14 residues. In germline, CDR1 is DFQATT, CDR2 SNEGSKA (reference sequence). V was clipped by 6 bases and J by 9 bases, with 21 bases between them. The CDR3 region has the DNA TGCAGTGCCTATCGCCTTTCGGGAGTTCGTGAGCAGTTCTTC. Amino acid sequence: CSAYRLSGVREQFF.

This clonotype was seen a handful of times. This chain joins TRBV3-1 and TRBJ2-2, with TRBD1 matching over 9 bases. J was trimmed by 10 bases and V by 5 bases; bases with no gene match: 5. Germline V gives CDR1 LGHDT, CDR2 YNNKEL (reference sequence). The CDR3 runs to 13 residues. CDR3 DNA sequence: TGTGCCAGCAGCGCGGGACAGGGTGCGGAGCTGTTTTTT. As protein: CASSAGQGAELFF.

The sample holds one count of this clonotype. The J gene is TRBJ2-3, the V gene TRBV20-1, with TRBD1 identical over 9 bases. V was pared by 7 bases and J by 7 bases, with 12 bases of the junction left unmatched. The CDR3 runs 14 residues. CDR1 is DFQATT and CDR2 is SNEGSKA in the germline V gene (reference sequence). CDR3 sequence (DNA): TGCAGTGTCGGCTGGACAGGGGTACCCTATACGCAGTATTTT. This gives the protein CSVGWTGVPYTQYF.

This clonotype was detected only a few times. The V and J genes are TRBV12-3 or TRBV12-4 and TRBJ1-4; a weak D match, TRBD1 (5 bases). V was pared by 0 bases and J by 7 bases, with 18 bases between. There are 17 residues in the CDR3. CDR3 DNA sequence: TGTGCCAGCAGTTTAGCGACAACTCAGGGCGTTGGTGAAAAACTGTTTTTT. As protein: CASSLATTQGVGEKLFF.

The gene calls are TRBV10-3 and TRBJ1-6; maybe TRBD1 (5 bases). Germline V gene lookup returns CDR1 ENHRY and CDR2 SYGVKD. This CDR3 is built from 17 residues. Trimming shortened V by 2 bases and J by 1 base, and 12 bases separated the two germline ends. CDR3 DNA: TGTGCCATCAGTGAGGTGGGGCGGGCGTCCTATAATTCACCCCTCCACTTT. It codes for CAISEVGRASYNSPLHF.

This clonotype was seen a handful of times. The V and J genes are TRBV29-1 and TRBJ2-7, with TRBD2 matching 10 bases. This CDR3 is 14 amino acids long. J gave up 3 bases and V 4 bases, and 6 bases lay outside the gene matches. Germline assignment: CDR1 SQVTM and CDR2 ANQGSEA. The CDR3 reads CSVVSLAGVYEQYF. DNA of the CDR3: TGCAGCGTTGTAAGTCTAGCGGGAGTCTACGAGCAGTACTTC.

V is TRBV6-1 and J is TRBJ1-2; 7 bases map to TRBD1. The CDR3 loop spans 15 amino acids. The V gene's germline CDR1 is MNHNS and CDR2 SASEGT. J lost 6 bases, V lost 1 base, and 8 bases had no gene match. CDR3 region: CASSEESTGDHGYTF. CDR3 DNA sequence: TGTGCCAGCAGTGAAGAATCTACAGGGGATCATGGCTACACCTTC.

This chain uses TRBV12-3 or TRBV12-4 with TRBJ2-2; D may match TRBD1 or TRBD2 (6 bases each). The V gene lost 3 bases and the J gene lost 4 bases, with 12 bases spanning the gap. CDR3 length: 15 residues. In DNA form, the CDR3 reads TGTGCCAGCAGTTTGGAGGGGACACTCACCGGGGAGCTGTTTTTT. It is translated as CASSLEGTLTGELFF.

The chain couples TRBV19 to TRBJ1-5; a possible D gene is TRBD1 (5 bases). V lost 7 bases, J lost 4 bases, and 14 bases lay in between. The CDR3 loop spans 14 amino acids. The germline CDR1 and CDR2 sequences are LNHDA and SQIVND (reference sequence). Here the CDR3 DNA reads TGTGCCAGTAATACCATGGGGGGGAATCAGCCCCAGCATTTT. As protein: CASNTMGGNQPQHF.

This clonotype has more than one count but fewer than ten. This chain joins TRBV27 and TRBJ2-3; no reliable D call. The CDR3 loop spans 14 amino acids. Trimming removed 1 base at V and 3 bases at J, with 8 bases between. Germline-derived CDR1 and CDR2 are MNHEY and SMNVEV (reference sequence). CDR3 bases: TGTGCCAGCAGTTTATGGATGGGGACAGATACGCAGTATTTT. Protein sequence: CASSLWMGTDTQYF.

The V and J genes are TRBV20-1 and TRBJ2-1; possibly TRBD1 for D (6 bases). The J call is in doubt because the DNA end fits TRBJ2-7 better. Germline CDR1 reads DFQATT; CDR2 reads SNEGSKA (reference sequence). The CDR3 extends over 15 amino acids. CDR3 sequence (DNA): TGCAGTGCTAGAGAGACAGGTAGCTCCTACAATGAGCAGTACTTC. Protein sequence: CSARETGSSYNEQYF.